The present entry profiles one TCR beta chain with its context. Antigen: not known. TCRdb's table, derived via immunoSEQ multiplex PCR, lists solely in-frame clones and lacks some. The table includes 65,000 to 85,000 clones, more than 70% detected once. The sample originates from a study of OX40 agonist ivuxolimab in advanced cancers. Background on the study: The study treated patients with ivuxolimab, an agonistic anti-OX40 (CD134) antibody. Each dose-escalation patient presented with hepatocellular carcinoma, melanoma, renal cell or head and neck cancer. Overall study results and limits: Some nonresponders also had low normalized T-cell clonal expansion. At doses 0.1 to 3.0 mg/kg, CD4+ and CD8+ clones expanded.

The V gene lost 4 bases and the J gene lost 2 bases, with 17 bases spanning the gap. CDR1 is SGHNT and CDR2 is YYREEE in the germline V gene (reference sequence). CDR3 length: 16 residues. The sample consisted of CD4+ or CD8+ T cells sorted from blood, taken in a trial of the OX40 agonist ivuxolimab. This chain connects TRBV5-4 to TRBJ2-3, with unresolved D. The receptor was derived from an adult with an advanced solid tumor such as melanoma, head and neck, liver or kidney cancer. The DNA of the CDR3 is TGTGCCAGCAGCCTAGGAAATACCAGGACCACAGATACGCAGTATTTT. Translating it yields CASSLGNTRTTDTQYF.